The 30 T cell receptor beta chains listed next were all sequenced from one sample in a study of T cell responses to AZD1222 COVID-19 vaccine. Some clones are missing from TCRdb's copy, which holds only in-frame ones; the method was immunoSEQ multiplex PCR. The data hold 100,000 to 150,000 clones, with roughly 89% observed a single time. The sample in question was peripheral blood, obtained on day 0 of MenACWY control vaccination. These receptors were taken from an adult in good health.

This clone has just one count. The chain uses TRBV11-3 and TRBJ1-6; D unresolved. The length of the CDR3 is 15 residues. Germline CDR1 and CDR2: SGHNT and YENEEA. The V and J ends lost 5 bases and 10 bases respectively, with 18 bases between them. The CDR3 DNA is TGTGCCAGCAGCCCTCGGAGGGATTCAGCGTCACCCCTCCACTTT. Translated, it gives CASSPRRDSASPLHF.

The chain combines TRBV7-9 with TRBJ1-1; D is unresolved. CDR3 length: 13 amino acids. Germline loops: CDR1 SEHNR, CDR2 FQNEAQ (reference sequence). Between the trimmed V and J ends, which lost 6 bases and 0 bases, there was a span of 8 bases. CDR3 DNA sequence: TGTGCCAGCAGTAGGGAGCTGAACACTGAAGCTTTCTTT. Amino acids: CASSRELNTEAFF.

The chain employs TRBV6-1 and TRBJ1-2; 10 bases are a match to TRBD1. This CDR3 region has 15 residues. Germline V lookup: CDR1 MNHNS, CDR2 SASEGT. V gave up 2 bases and J gave up 7 bases; unmatched junction bases: 7. The CDR3 reads CASSERGTGVGGYTF. Written as DNA, the CDR3 is TGTGCCAGCAGTGAAAGGGGGACAGGGGTCGGTGGCTACACCTTC.

The V call is TRBV5-6, the J call TRBJ2-5; unclear D gene. Trimming removed 2 bases from V and 3 bases from J, with 8 bases in between. Looked up from germline, CDR1 is SGHDT and CDR2 is YYEEEE. The CDR3 length is 13 residues. This chain's CDR3 is CASSLPPKETQYF. In DNA, the CDR3 is TGTGCCAGCAGCTTACCTCCCAAAGAGACCCAGTACTTC.

The chain employs TRBV7-6 and TRBJ1-1; D may be TRBD1 (5 bases). V was shortened by 1 base and J by 1 base, with 13 bases between the two germline ends. The CDR3 extends over 16 amino acids. Germline loops: CDR1 SGHVS, CDR2 FNYEAQ. CDR3: CASSLVGGLQNTEAFF. The DNA of the CDR3 is TGTGCCAGCAGCTTAGTCGGGGGTCTTCAGAACACTGAAGCTTTCTTT.

This chain links TRBV12-2 with TRBJ2-7. TRBV12-2 is a recognized pseudogene. The CDR3 length is 16 residues. CDR3 sequence: CASRLDQPLDGYEQYF. The CDR3 DNA reads as TGTGCAAGTCGCTTAGATCAACCCCTCGACGGTTACGAGCAGTACTTC.

The V and J genes are TRBV25-1 and TRBJ1-1; tentatively, D is TRBD1 (6 bases). Trimming pared 6 bases from V and 3 bases from J, leaving 11 bases between. Germline values: CDR1 MGHDK, CDR2 SYGVNS. The CDR3 totals 13 residues. The CDR3 DNA is TGTGCCAGCAGACAGGGATCCGACACTGAAGCTTTCTTT. Amino acid sequence: CASRQGSDTEAFF.

The sample holds a few counts of this clone. The sample has other DNA sequences that encode this CDR3 too. The V call is TRBV5-4, the J call TRBJ1-1, with D uncertain. The CDR3 is 14 residues long. Germline values: CDR1 SGHNT, CDR2 YYREEE (reference sequence). The ends were cut back, 0 bases at V and 4 bases at J, with 10 bases in the middle. This CDR3 is CASSLEGAGTEAFF. The CDR3 DNA reads TGTGCCAGCAGCTTGGAGGGAGCAGGCACTGAAGCTTTCTTT.

The chain uses TRBV11-3 and TRBJ1-2; D gene uncertain. Trimming stripped 1 base from V and 8 bases from J, with 14 bases between. From germline, CDR1 is SGHNT and CDR2 YENEEA. This CDR3 contains 14 residues. The CDR3 reads CASSLGTTPRGYTF. Written as DNA, the CDR3 is TGTGCCAGCAGCTTAGGGACGACCCCTCGCGGCTACACCTTC. Supplemented by reference TRBV11-3 and TRBJ1-2, the full variable domain reads EAGVVQSPRYKIIEKKQPVAFWCNPISGHNTLYWYLQNLGQGPELLIRYENEEAVDDSQLPKDRFSAERLKGVDSTLKIQPAELGDSAVYLCASSLGTTPRGYTFGSGTRLTVV.

The CDR3 is CASSVARRGGYNEQFF. The CDR3 coding sequence is TGTGCCAGCAGCGTAGCCCGCAGGGGGGGCTACAATGAGCAGTTCTTC. V is TRBV9 and J is TRBJ2-1; D may be TRBD1 or TRBD2 (7 bases each). With 0 bases removed from V and 3 bases from J, the gap between germline ends came to 13 bases. From germline, CDR1 is SGDLS and CDR2 YYNGEE. CDR3 size: 16 residues.

The chain joins TRBV12-3 or TRBV12-4 to TRBJ1-1; D uncertain. V gave up 7 bases and J gave up 5 bases, with 14 bases separating them. This CDR3 is built from 13 residues. As DNA, the CDR3 is TGTGCCAGCAATTGGGAGGCGCGGACTGAAGCTTTCTTT. It specifies CASNWEARTEAFF.

This chain connects TRBV6-2 or TRBV6-3 to TRBJ1-3; D is uncertain. CDR3 length: 15 residues. V lost 6 bases and J 0 bases, leaving 12 bases between the germline ends. CDR1 is MNHEY and CDR2 is SVGEGT in the germline V gene. The CDR3 sequence: CASSSSFLSGNTIYF. CDR3 nucleotide sequence: TGTGCCAGCAGCTCCAGTTTTCTCTCTGGAAACACCATATATTTT.

This chain uses TRBV19 with TRBJ1-5; no clear D gene. CDR3 length equals 14 residues. The V and J ends lost 3 bases and 6 bases respectively, with 12 bases between them. Germline lookup yields CDR1 LNHDA and CDR2 SQIVND (reference sequence). The CDR3 reads CASSMSGRGQPQHF. The CDR3 DNA reads as TGTGCCAGTAGTATGTCAGGCCGCGGTCAGCCCCAGCATTTT.

This chain connects TRBV11-2 to TRBJ2-2; D is undetermined. The CDR3 length is 13 residues. The V end lost 4 bases, the J end lost 4 bases, and 7 bases lay between the germline ends. From germline, CDR1 is SGHAT and CDR2 FQNNGV. The chain's CDR3 is CASSSQATGELFF. CDR3 nucleotide sequence: TGTGCCAGCAGCTCCCAGGCCACCGGGGAGCTGTTTTTT.

This clone was found once. This sequence joins TRBV27 and TRBJ2-5; 8 bases match TRBD2. This CDR3 is built from 15 residues. Germline V gives CDR1 MNHEY, CDR2 SMNVEV (reference sequence). V lost 2 bases and J lost 5; bases outside the gene matches: 7. CDR3 bases: TGTGCCAGCAGTTTAAGCGGGAGCATTATGGAGACCCAGTACTTC. It specifies CASSLSGSIMETQYF.

The chain uses TRBV30 and TRBJ1-1; D may be TRBD1 (5 bases). The germline V gene encodes CDR1 GTSNPN and CDR2 SVGIG (reference sequence). The V end was cut by 3 bases, the J end by 4 bases, with 18 bases between. CDR3 length: 15 amino acids. The CDR3 region has the DNA TGTGCCTGGAGCCTCCCCGGGGTCGGGGGCACTGAAGCTTTCTTT. Amino acid sequence: CAWSLPGVGGTEAFF. Full variable domain (outside the CDR3, taken from reference TRBV30 and TRBJ1-1): SQTIHQWPATLVQPVGSPLSLECTVEGTSNPNLYWYRQAAGRGLQLLFYSVGIGQISSEVPQNLSASRPQDRQFILSSKKLLLSDSGFYLCAWSLPGVGGTEAFFGQGTRLTVV.

The chain couples TRBV7-9 to TRBJ1-2, with D perhaps matching TRBD1 (5 bases). CDR3 size: 16 residues. Per germline, CDR1 SEHNR and CDR2 FQNEAQ (reference sequence). The V end lost 2 bases, the J end lost 3 bases, and 16 bases lay between the germline ends. CDR3 DNA sequence: TGTGCCAGCAGCTTAATTTTGACGAGGGGCGACTATGGCTACACCTTC. It translates to CASSLILTRGDYGYTF.

This rearrangement joins TRBV4-2 to TRBJ1-2; possibly TRBD1 for D (5 bases). Trimming cost V 1 base and J 4 bases, with 13 bases left between them. Germline loops: CDR1 LGHNA, CDR2 YNFKEQ. The CDR3 loop spans 15 amino acids. CDR3 sequence reads: CASSQGRGAVYGYTF. CDR3 sequence (DNA): TGTGCCAGCAGCCAAGGTCGAGGGGCAGTCTATGGCTACACCTTC.

The CDR3 is CASSPSGMSTDTQYF. The CDR3 DNA reads as TGCGCCAGCAGCCCTAGCGGGATGAGCACAGATACGCAGTATTTT. This chain links TRBV4-3 with TRBJ2-3, with TRBD2 identical over 9 bases. V gave up 4 bases and J gave up 0 bases; unmatched junction bases: 2. Germline lookup yields CDR1 LGHNA and CDR2 YSLEER. This CDR3 comprises 15 residues.

The chain recombines TRBV11-2 with TRBJ2-3; tentative D call: TRBD2 (6 bases). V lost 1 base, J lost 5 bases, and 19 bases lay in between. The CDR3 totals 17 residues. The germline V gene encodes CDR1 SGHAT and CDR2 FQNNGV. The CDR3 DNA follows: TGTGCCAGCAGCTTAGTATACAGACTAAAGGAGGGAGATACGCAGTATTTT. This codes for CASSLVYRLKEGDTQYF. The full variable domain, completed using reference TRBV11-2 and TRBJ2-3, is EAGVAQSPRYKIIEKRQSVAFWCNPISGHATLYWYQQILGQGPKLLIQFQNNGVVDDSQLPKDRFSAERLKGVDSTLKIQPAKLEDSAVYLCASSLVYRLKEGDTQYFGPGTRLTVL.

The chain joins TRBV6-5 to TRBJ2-7; 10 nucleotides line up with TRBD1. The CDR3 totals 12 residues. V dropped 8 bases and J dropped 3; count of bases not matched to a gene: 1. Germline V gene sequence: CDR1 MNHEY, CDR2 SVGAGI. Here the CDR3 DNA reads TGTGCCAGCGGGACAGGGGTCTACGAGCAGTACTTC. Amino acids: CASGTGVYEQYF.

This clone appeared a single time. This sequence joins TRBV28 and TRBJ1-4; no clear D gene. V was pared by 3 bases and J by 4 bases, with 6 bases between. The CDR3 length is 13 residues. The germline CDR1 and CDR2 sequences are MDHEN and SYDVKM. The CDR3: CASSFRYNEKLFF. The CDR3 nucleotides are TGTGCCAGCAGTTTCAGATATAATGAAAAACTGTTTTTT.

The rearrangement links TRBV27 to TRBJ2-7, with 7 bases lining up with TRBD1. Looked up from germline, CDR1 is MNHEY and CDR2 is SMNVEV (reference sequence). Trimming took 4 bases from V and 1 from J; bases not matched to a gene: 4. The CDR3 runs to 14 residues. CDR3 sequence (DNA): TGTGCCAGCAGTTCCCGGACAGGTTCCTACGAGCAGTACTTC. It specifies CASSSRTGSYEQYF.

This rearrangement joins TRBV3-1 (or the pseudogene TRBV3-2) to TRBJ1-1; unclear D gene. Trimming removed 4 bases from V and 4 bases from J, with 13 bases in between. The CDR3 extends over 14 amino acids. Germline V CDR1 and CDR2: LGHDT, YNNKEL (reference sequence). The CDR3 DNA reads TGTGCCAGCAGCCCACCGGGAGTCGGCACTGAAGCTTTCTTT. This sequence encodes CASSPPGVGTEAFF.

The rearrangement joins TRBV7-6 to TRBJ2-7, with 7 bases matching TRBD1. CDR3 size: 14 residues. Looked up from germline, CDR1 is SGHVS and CDR2 is FNYEAQ. The junction had 9 bases not matched to a gene; V was cut back by 0 bases and J by 10 bases. CDR3 sequence (DNA): TGTGCCAGCAGCTTAGCCGGGACAGAAAGCCCCCAGTACTTC. It encodes CASSLAGTESPQYF.

The chain is built from TRBV10-1 and TRBJ2-2, with D tentatively TRBD1 (5 bases). Germline-derived CDR1 and CDR2 are WNHNN and SYGVQD (reference sequence). The CDR3 is 13 residues long. V was shortened by 5 bases and J by 5 bases, with 9 bases between the two germline ends. The DNA of the CDR3 is TGCGCCAGCAGTACCAGGGTAACCGGGGAGCTGTTTTTT. It translates to CASSTRVTGELFF.

The V and J genes are TRBV7-8 and TRBJ2-7; D not certain. The CDR3 totals 11 residues. The germline V gene has CDR1 SGHVS and CDR2 FQNEAQ. Trimming left V 5 bases short and J 3 bases short, with 5 bases between. CDR3 bases: TGTGCCAGCAGCCCCGACTACGAGCAGTACTTC. Translated, it gives CASSPDYEQYF.

The chain uses TRBV11-2 and TRBJ1-3; D not resolved. CDR1 and CDR2 from the germline V gene are SGHAT and FQNNGV. V was cut by 5 bases and J by 4 bases, with 6 bases left in between. The CDR3 extends over 12 amino acids. The CDR3 loop is CASSPQGNTIYF. CDR3 nucleotide sequence: TGTGCCAGCAGCCCACAGGGAAACACCATATATTTT. The full variable domain, rest sourced from reference TRBV11-2 and TRBJ1-3, is EAGVAQSPRYKIIEKRQSVAFWCNPISGHATLYWYQQILGQGPKLLIQFQNNGVVDDSQLPKDRFSAERLKGVDSTLKIQPAKLEDSAVYLCASSPQGNTIYFGEGSWLTVV.

This chain links TRBV5-4 with TRBJ2-1; perhaps TRBD2 as D (5 bases). Trimming took off 3 bases at V and 5 bases at J, with 15 bases between the two ends. Germline assignment: CDR1 SGHNT and CDR2 YYREEE (reference sequence). This CDR3 has 15 amino acids. The CDR3 loop reads CASSSPMDSHNEQFF. The CDR3 DNA reads as TGTGCCAGCAGCTCCCCTATGGACTCTCACAATGAGCAGTTCTTC.

This chain uses TRBV4-2 with TRBJ2-4; 11 bases line up with TRBD2. The CDR3 is made up of 16 amino acids. CDR1 is LGHNA, CDR2 YNFKEQ, per germline. The V segment lost 4 bases and the J segment 6 bases; nucleotides outside the gene matches: 8. The DNA for the CDR3 is TGTGCCAGCAGCCCGTTAGCGGGAGGGCCAGGAAACATTCAGTACTTC. This translates into CASSPLAGGPGNIQYF.